The rows below give T cell receptor beta chains drawn from one sample of a study of molecular identifiers for immune sequencing clone quantification. MiXCR, applied by TCRdb to the PCR reads, yields one record per CDR3 protein. The sample contains around 460,000 distinct CDR3 sequences, around 23% of which appear only once. The material sequenced was naive CD8+ T cells from blood, with Jurkat cell RNA spiked in. Every receptor here comes from a human donor in good health. Some libraries in this study had Jurkat cell RNA spiked in. Both conserved end residues are part of each CDR3. The order of the fields is CDR3 DNA, CDR3 protein, J gene, V gene, CDR3 length, clone size, D gene. The D gene is left open where the match is weak. Clone size is given for some rows only: seen once, a few or many times, or a class if the clone is expanded.

cdr3_nt: TGCAGCGTTGTGACCTATTTGTCGGCGGGAGATCGCACCGGGGAGCTGTTTTTT
cdr3_aa: CSVVTYLSAGDRTGELFF
j_call: TRBJ2-2
v_call: TRBV29-1
cdr3_length: 18
clone_size: -
d_call: TRBD2

cdr3_nt: TGTGCCAGCAGCTGGACAGGGGAGCGCCACGAGCAGTACTTC
cdr3_aa: CASSWTGERHEQYF
j_call: TRBJ2-7
v_call: TRBV28
cdr3_length: 14
clone_size: -
d_call: TRBD1

cdr3_nt: TGCGCCAGCAGCCAACAATCTGGTATTGGGAACCAAGAGACCCAGTACTTC
cdr3_aa: CASSQQSGIGNQETQYF
j_call: TRBJ2-5
v_call: TRBV4-1
cdr3_length: 17
clone_size: few
d_call: -

cdr3_nt: TGCAGCGTTGAAGGGGGGATATATAGCACAGATACGCAGTATTTT
cdr3_aa: CSVEGGIYSTDTQYF
j_call: TRBJ2-3
v_call: TRBV29-1
cdr3_length: 15
clone_size: -
d_call: -

cdr3_nt: TGCAGTGCTAGGCCGGGACAGACGATAGCCTACGAGCAGTACTTC
cdr3_aa: CSARPGQTIAYEQYF
j_call: TRBJ2-7
v_call: TRBV20-1
cdr3_length: 15
clone_size: -
d_call: TRBD1

cdr3_nt: TGTGCCAGCAGCTACGGGGAACTAGCGGGGGTGACCTACGAGCAGTACTTC
cdr3_aa: CASSYGELAGVTYEQYF
j_call: TRBJ2-7
v_call: TRBV6-6
cdr3_length: 17
clone_size: -
d_call: TRBD2

cdr3_nt: TGTGCCAGCAGTTACGTGGAAGGGGTAGGCGAGCAGTACTTC
cdr3_aa: CASSYVEGVGEQYF
j_call: TRBJ2-7
v_call: TRBV6-5
cdr3_length: 14
clone_size: many
d_call: -

cdr3_nt: TGCAGTGCTAGAGATTGGGTCTCCTACGAGCAGTACTTC
cdr3_aa: CSARDWVSYEQYF
j_call: TRBJ2-7
v_call: TRBV20-1
cdr3_length: 13
clone_size: few
d_call: -

cdr3_nt: TGTGCCAGCAGCTTAGTCCCGGGCTCCTACGAGCACTACTTC
cdr3_aa: CASSLVPGSYEHYF
j_call: TRBJ2-7
v_call: TRBV7-2
cdr3_length: 14
clone_size: -
d_call: -

cdr3_nt: TGTGCCAGTGCCCGCAGGGGCCGAGATGAGCAGTTCTTC
cdr3_aa: CASARRGRDEQFF
j_call: TRBJ2-1
v_call: TRBV19
cdr3_length: 13
clone_size: -
d_call: -

cdr3_nt: TGTGCCAGCAGTAGCTCGGGACTAGCAGGCGAGCAGTACTTC
cdr3_aa: CASSSSGLAGEQYF
j_call: TRBJ2-7
v_call: TRBV12-3/TRBV12-4
cdr3_length: 14
clone_size: few
d_call: TRBD2

cdr3_nt: TGTGCCAGCAGCCTCGCCAGCGGGGAGTTCTACGAGCAGTACTTC
cdr3_aa: CASSLASGEFYEQYF
j_call: TRBJ2-7
v_call: TRBV7-9
cdr3_length: 15
clone_size: -
d_call: TRBD2

cdr3_nt: TGCGCCAGCAGCCAAGCGGGGTACCCTAGCACAGATATGCAGTATTTT
cdr3_aa: CASSQAGYPSTDMQYF
j_call: TRBJ2-3
v_call: TRBV4-1
cdr3_length: 16
clone_size: -
d_call: -

cdr3_nt: TGTGCCAGCAGTTGGACTACGTCACAAGAGACCCAGTACTTC
cdr3_aa: CASSWTTSQETQYF
j_call: TRBJ2-5
v_call: TRBV2
cdr3_length: 14
clone_size: many
d_call: -